This T cell receptor beta chain was documented in a study of stem cell transplantation in POMP-related autoinflammatory disease. The trim removed 0 bases at V and 2 bases at J, leaving 4 bases unmatched. This CDR3 spans 16 amino acids. Germline CDR1 LGHNA, CDR2 YSLEER. Generated by immunoSEQ multiplex PCR, the TCRdb table keeps only in-frame clones and is missing some. The table lists 4,000 to 6,000 clones, around 90% of them singletons, with more than 2% in the top ten. This sample comprised CD8+ T cells from PBMCs, obtained after stem cell transplantation. This chain joins TRBV4-3 and TRBJ2-7; 10 bases fit TRBD2. The receptor's source is a human patient with POMP-related autoinflammation and immune dysregulation (PRAID). Some of the T cells might come from the graft donor. The DNA of the CDR3 is TGCGCCAGCAGCCAAGAAGCGGGAGGGTTCACCTACGAGCAGTACTTC. Protein: CASSQEAGGFTYEQYF.